This is a list of T cell receptor beta chains from one sample in a study of Tregs in tolerant kidney transplant recipients. The method was immunoSEQ multiplex PCR; TCRdb's version includes in-frame clones alone and lacks a portion of them. The sample carries nearly 95,000 clones, more than 85% recorded once. The input for sequencing was CD4+ T cells from blood, taken before the transplant. These receptors originate from a human donor who received a combined kidney and bone marrow transplant. Both conserved end residues are part of each CDR3. A D gene is named only where the DNA matches it firmly. Rows give clone size only sometimes, using once, few, many, or a class for an expanded clone.

>TRBJ1-1|NA|TRBV19|NA
CASSMVAGEFTEAFF
TGTGCCAGTAGTATGGTAGCAGGGGAGTTCACTGAAGCTTTCTTT
>TRBJ1-3|NA|TRBV18|NA
CANSDGGTGNTIYF
TGTGCCAATTCCGACGGGGGGACTGGAAACACCATATATTTT
>TRBJ2-1|NA|TRBV5-1|NA
CASSLRDNYNEQFF
TGCGCCAGCAGCCTCCGGGACAATTACAATGAGCAGTTCTTC
>TRBJ1-2|NA|TRBV19|NA
CASSTAGNYGYTF
TGTGCCAGCTCTACGGCGGGGAACTATGGCTACACCTTC
>TRBJ2-5|NA|TRBV2|NA
CASKDTAGTFQETQYF
TGTGCCAGCAAAGATACAGCGGGGACATTCCAAGAGACCCAGTACTTC
>TRBJ1-5|NA|TRBV19|once
CASSSFFRGHNQPQHF
TGTGCCAGTAGTTCATTCTTCAGGGGTCACAATCAGCCCCAGCATTTT
>TRBJ2-5|NA|TRBV20-1|NA
CSAHIKETQYF
TGCAGTGCCCACATCAAAGAGACCCAGTACTTC
>TRBJ2-5|NA|TRBV7-9|NA
CASSLTSRETQYF
TGTGCCAGCAGCTTGACTAGTAGAGAGACCCAGTACTTC
>TRBJ2-7|TRBD2|TRBV5-1|NA
CASSLASGGVYEQYF
TGCGCCAGCAGCTTGGCCAGCGGGGGGGTCTACGAGCAGTACTTC
>TRBJ1-2|NA|TRBV30|NA
CAWSSPGANYGYTF
TGTGCCTGGAGTTCGCCTGGAGCTAACTATGGCTACACCTTC
>TRBJ2-3|NA|TRBV9|NA
CASSVVGLADTQYF
TGTGCCAGCAGCGTAGTTGGGTTAGCCGATACGCAGTATTTT
>TRBJ2-4|TRBD1|TRBV5-4|NA
CASSPGQGWKNIQYF
TGTGCCAGCAGCCCAGGACAGGGTTGGAAAAACATTCAGTACTTC
>TRBJ1-5|TRBD1|TRBV28|NA
CASSLRQGATSNQPQHF
TGTGCCAGCAGTTTAAGGCAGGGGGCCACTAGCAATCAGCCCCAGCATTTT
>TRBJ2-1|TRBD2|TRBV7-9|once
CASSLVSGTSTFF
TGTGCCAGCAGCTTAGTTAGCGGGACTAGTACGTTCTTC
>TRBJ2-5|NA|TRBV5-4|NA
CASTVRGQETQYF
TGTGCCAGCACTGTTAGGGGACAAGAGACCCAGTACTTC
>TRBJ1-3|TRBD1|TRBV19|few
CASSIAPGTGFGNTIYF
TGTGCCAGTAGTATAGCACCCGGGACAGGTTTTGGAAACACCATATATTTT
>TRBJ1-2|TRBD1|TRBV5-6|NA
CASSLQGARNYGYTF
TGTGCCAGCAGCTTACAGGGGGCGCGGAACTATGGCTACACCTTC
>TRBJ1-3|TRBD1|TRBV4-2|NA
CASSPRSGQEGNTIYF
TGTGCCAGCAGCCCTAGATCGGGACAGGAGGGAAACACCATATATTTT
>TRBJ2-7|TRBD1|TRBV7-6|NA
CASSPDMGQATYEQYF
TGTGCCAGCAGCCCGGACATGGGACAGGCTACCTACGAGCAGTACTTC
>TRBJ2-5|TRBD1|TRBV19|once
CASSIGDRYRETQYF
TGTGCCAGTAGTATAGGGGACAGGTACCGAGAGACCCAGTACTTC
>TRBJ2-3|TRBD2|TRBV7-2|NA
CASSSGGGRSTDTQYF
TGTGCCAGCAGCTCCGGCGGGGGACGAAGCACAGATACGCAGTATTTT
>TRBJ1-2|NA|TRBV5-1|NA
CASSLEQAADGYTF
TGCGCCAGCAGCTTGGAACAGGCCGCTGATGGCTACACCTTC
>TRBJ1-1|TRBD1|TRBV7-3|NA
CASSPVGTATEAFF
TGTGCCAGCAGCCCCGTGGGGACAGCGACTGAAGCTTTCTTT
>TRBJ2-3|NA|TRBV7-3|NA
CASSLTRNPTDTQYF
TGTGCCAGCAGCTTAACGAGGAACCCCACAGATACGCAGTATTTT
>TRBJ2-7|NA|TRBV7-9|NA
CASSFNGDYEQYF
TGTGCCAGCAGCTTTAACGGGGACTACGAGCAGTACTTC
>TRBJ2-2|NA|TRBV7-7|NA
CASSQTRSTGELFF
TGTGCCAGCAGCCAGACTAGAAGTACCGGGGAGCTGTTTTTT
>TRBJ1-6|TRBD1|TRBV18|NA
CASSPWTGTDSPLHF
TGTGCCAGCTCACCGTGGACAGGGACGGATTCACCCCTCCACTTT
>TRBJ2-3|TRBD2|TRBV7-2|NA
CASSRRTRSTITDTQYF
TGTGCCAGCAGCCGGAGGACTAGATCAACTATCACAGATACGCAGTATTTT
>TRBJ2-1|TRBD1|TRBV10-3|NA
CAISSPGQVDEQFF
TGTGCCATCAGTTCCCCGGGACAGGTGGATGAGCAGTTCTTC
>TRBJ2-5|NA|TRBV20-1|NA
CSAVASETQYF
TGCAGTGCTGTAGCTTCGGAGACCCAGTACTTC
>TRBJ1-2|NA|TRBV2|NA
CASSTSGFDGYTF
TGTGCCAGCAGCACTTCAGGGTTTGATGGCTACACCTTC
>TRBJ2-3|NA|TRBV11-3|NA
CASSLYTSRGFVDTQYF
TGTGCCAGCAGCTTATATACTAGCCGGGGGTTCGTGGATACGCAGTATTTT
>TRBJ2-7|NA|TRBV27|NA
CASSWSRGYEQYF
TGTGCCAGCAGTTGGTCTCGGGGCTACGAGCAGTACTTC
>TRBJ2-7|TRBD2|TRBV5-4|once
CASSPSGSLREQYF
TGTGCCAGCAGCCCTAGCGGGAGCTTGCGCGAGCAGTACTTC
>TRBJ2-2|TRBD2|TRBV5-4|NA
CATSSGRDRNTGELFF
TGTGCCACCTCGAGCGGGAGGGATAGGAACACCGGGGAGCTGTTTTTT
>TRBJ2-2|TRBD2|TRBV19|NA
CASSPTRGGADGELFF
TGTGCCAGTAGTCCGACCCGGGGGGGCGCGGACGGGGAGCTGTTTTTT
>TRBJ2-1|NA|TRBV2|NA
CASSGQIGYNEQFF
TGTGCCAGCAGTGGACAGATTGGGTACAATGAGCAGTTCTTC
>TRBJ1-2|TRBD1|TRBV11-3|NA
CASSHDRGPSGYTF
TGTGCCAGCAGCCACGACAGGGGGCCGAGTGGCTACACCTTC
>TRBJ1-4|NA|TRBV2|few
CASTREANEKLFF
TGTGCCAGCACTCGAGAAGCGAATGAAAAACTGTTTTTT